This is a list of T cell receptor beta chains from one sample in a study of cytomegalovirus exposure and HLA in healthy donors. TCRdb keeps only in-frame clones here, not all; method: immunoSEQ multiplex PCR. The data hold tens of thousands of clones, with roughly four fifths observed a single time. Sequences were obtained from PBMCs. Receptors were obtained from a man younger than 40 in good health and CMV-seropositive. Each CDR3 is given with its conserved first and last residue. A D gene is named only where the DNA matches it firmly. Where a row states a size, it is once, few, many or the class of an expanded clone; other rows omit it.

CDR3aa: CASQFGQIDQPQHF
CDR3nt: TGTGCCAGTCAATTCGGACAGATAGATCAGCCCCAGCATTTT
d_gene: -
v_gene: TRBV19
j_gene: TRBJ1-5
abundance: few

CDR3aa: CSGENTDTQYF
CDR3nt: TGCAGTGGGGAGAACACAGATACGCAGTATTTT
d_gene: -
v_gene: TRBV20-1
j_gene: TRBJ2-3
abundance: -

CDR3aa: CASSKAGNQETQYF
CDR3nt: TGTGCCAGCAGCAAAGCCGGGAACCAAGAGACCCAGTACTTC
d_gene: -
v_gene: TRBV4-2
j_gene: TRBJ2-5
abundance: -

CDR3aa: CASSLGLAVQETQYF
CDR3nt: TGCGCCAGCAGCTTGGGACTAGCGGTCCAAGAGACCCAGTACTTC
d_gene: TRBD2
v_gene: TRBV5-1
j_gene: TRBJ2-5
abundance: -

CDR3aa: CASSETRGSEAFF
CDR3nt: TGTGCCAGTAGCGAAACGAGGGGGTCTGAAGCTTTCTTT
d_gene: -
v_gene: TRBV19
j_gene: TRBJ1-1
abundance: -

CDR3aa: CASSQRDNEQFF
CDR3nt: TGTGCCAGCAGCCAGCGGGACAATGAGCAGTTCTTC
d_gene: -
v_gene: TRBV7-9
j_gene: TRBJ2-1
abundance: once

CDR3aa: CASSEGSGSPYEQYF
CDR3nt: TGTGCCAGCAGTGAAGGAAGCGGGAGTCCCTACGAGCAGTACTTC
d_gene: TRBD2
v_gene: TRBV6-1
j_gene: TRBJ2-7
abundance: medium-sized

CDR3aa: CASSPRATNEKLFF
CDR3nt: TGTGCCAGCTCTCCGAGGGCAACTAATGAAAAACTGTTTTTT
d_gene: -
v_gene: TRBV18
j_gene: TRBJ1-4
abundance: -

CDR3aa: CASRTSGSNEQFF
CDR3nt: TGCGCCAGCCGGACTAGCGGGAGTAATGAGCAGTTCTTC
d_gene: TRBD2
v_gene: TRBV10-1
j_gene: TRBJ2-1
abundance: -

CDR3aa: CASSVTQGVGTEAFF
CDR3nt: TGTGCCAGCAGTGTAACCCAGGGTGTCGGGACTGAAGCTTTCTTT
d_gene: -
v_gene: TRBV6-1
j_gene: TRBJ1-1
abundance: -

CDR3aa: CASSYTTGASNTEAFF
CDR3nt: TGCGCCAGCAGTTATACGACAGGGGCTTCGAACACTGAAGCTTTCTTT
d_gene: TRBD1
v_gene: TRBV5-1
j_gene: TRBJ1-1
abundance: once

CDR3aa: CASSYLSVGGTEAFF
CDR3nt: TGTGCCAGCAGTTACTTATCAGTAGGGGGCACTGAAGCTTTCTTT
d_gene: -
v_gene: TRBV6-5
j_gene: TRBJ1-1
abundance: -

CDR3aa: CASSLAGTANTGELFF
CDR3nt: TGTGCCAGCAGCTTAGCCGGGACAGCGAACACCGGGGAGCTGTTTTTT
d_gene: TRBD1
v_gene: TRBV7-9
j_gene: TRBJ2-2
abundance: -

CDR3aa: CASSPREGGSYNEQFF
CDR3nt: TGTGCCAGCTCCCCAAGGGAGGGGGGCTCCTACAATGAGCAGTTCTTC
d_gene: -
v_gene: TRBV18
j_gene: TRBJ2-1
abundance: -

CDR3aa: CASSRQGAGQPQHF
CDR3nt: TGTGCCAGCAGCCGACAGGGGGCGGGTCAGCCCCAGCATTTT
d_gene: TRBD1
v_gene: TRBV5-6
j_gene: TRBJ1-5
abundance: -

CDR3aa: CAISEGQGAYEQFF
CDR3nt: TGTGCCATCAGTGAGGGACAGGGGGCCTATGAGCAGTTCTTC
d_gene: TRBD1
v_gene: TRBV10-3
j_gene: TRBJ2-1
abundance: -

CDR3aa: CAWSEQGSFTEAFF
CDR3nt: TGTGCCTGGAGTGAACAGGGGAGTTTCACTGAAGCTTTCTTT
d_gene: TRBD1
v_gene: TRBV30
j_gene: TRBJ1-1
abundance: -

CDR3aa: CASSLWGSGEKLFF
CDR3nt: TGTGCCAGCAGTTTATGGGGGTCGGGGGAAAAACTGTTTTTT
d_gene: -
v_gene: TRBV28
j_gene: TRBJ1-4
abundance: -

CDR3aa: CASSFPGLAEQYF
CDR3nt: TGTGCCAGCAGCTTTCCCGGACTAGCCGAGCAGTACTTC
d_gene: TRBD2
v_gene: TRBV5-4
j_gene: TRBJ2-7
abundance: -

CDR3aa: CASSFGAGGNQPQHF
CDR3nt: TGTGCCAGCAGTTTCGGGGCAGGGGGCAATCAGCCCCAGCATTTT
d_gene: -
v_gene: TRBV27
j_gene: TRBJ1-5
abundance: -

CDR3aa: CASSLDAGSNEQYF
CDR3nt: TGCGCCAGCAGCTTGGACGCCGGTTCGAACGAGCAGTACTTC
d_gene: -
v_gene: TRBV5-1
j_gene: TRBJ2-7
abundance: -

CDR3aa: CAISEDHEQYF
CDR3nt: TGTGCCATCAGTGAAGATCACGAGCAGTACTTC
d_gene: -
v_gene: TRBV10-3
j_gene: TRBJ2-7
abundance: -

CDR3aa: CSVSGRPGGNTEAFF
CDR3nt: TGCAGCGTTTCGGGGAGGCCTGGGGGGAACACTGAAGCTTTCTTT
d_gene: -
v_gene: TRBV29-1
j_gene: TRBJ1-1
abundance: -

CDR3aa: CASSFVGLAGSYNEQFF
CDR3nt: TGTGCCAGCAGTTTTGTGGGACTAGCGGGATCCTACAATGAGCAGTTCTTC
d_gene: TRBD2
v_gene: TRBV28
j_gene: TRBJ2-1
abundance: once

CDR3aa: CASRLRGGQNTEAFF
CDR3nt: TGTGCCAGCAGACTACGGGGAGGCCAGAACACTGAAGCTTTCTTT
d_gene: -
v_gene: TRBV28
j_gene: TRBJ1-1
abundance: -

CDR3aa: CASSLGGREGDTGELFF
CDR3nt: TGCGCCAGCAGCTTGGGGGGGCGGGAGGGTGACACCGGGGAGCTGTTTTTT
d_gene: TRBD2
v_gene: TRBV5-1
j_gene: TRBJ2-2
abundance: -

CDR3aa: CASSLVSRSYEQYF
CDR3nt: TGTGCCAGCAGCTTGGTTTCTAGGTCCTACGAGCAGTACTTC
d_gene: -
v_gene: TRBV5-6
j_gene: TRBJ2-7
abundance: -

CDR3aa: CASSLSGSRRDEQFF
CDR3nt: TGTGCCAGTTCCTTAAGCGGTAGTAGGAGGGATGAGCAGTTCTTC
d_gene: -
v_gene: TRBV19
j_gene: TRBJ2-1
abundance: -

CDR3aa: CASSLAAPGTGGYEQYF
CDR3nt: TGTGCCAGCAGCTTAGCGGCCCCTGGGACAGGGGGCTACGAGCAGTACTTC
d_gene: TRBD1
v_gene: TRBV7-8
j_gene: TRBJ2-7
abundance: -

CDR3aa: CASSYSMASGRETQYF
CDR3nt: TGTGCCAGCAGTTACTCGATGGCTAGCGGGAGAGAGACCCAGTACTTC
d_gene: TRBD2
v_gene: TRBV6-5
j_gene: TRBJ2-5
abundance: once

CDR3aa: CASSLGTSGSPGHEQYF
CDR3nt: TGTGCCAGCAGCTTAGGGACTAGCGGGAGTCCAGGGCACGAGCAGTACTTC
d_gene: TRBD2
v_gene: TRBV7-8
j_gene: TRBJ2-7
abundance: -

CDR3aa: CAITQDRGNTEAFF
CDR3nt: TGTGCCATCACTCAAGACAGGGGGAACACTGAAGCTTTCTTT
d_gene: TRBD1
v_gene: TRBV10-3
j_gene: TRBJ1-1
abundance: -